This record looks at one T cell receptor beta chain sequence and its context. This record belongs to a study of T cell changes during pregnancy in multiple sclerosis. The data were produced by immunoSEQ multiplex PCR, yet TCRdb's version contains in-frame clones alone and is incomplete. The sample contains 26,000 or so clones, around 90% of which appear only once. This CDR3 has 17 amino acids. CDR1 and CDR2 from the germline V gene are SGHDN and FVKESK. With 0 bases clipped from V and 0 bases from J, the junction kept 4 bases outside the gene matches. The chain is built from TRBV14 and TRBJ2-3; 9 positions match TRBD2. This clonotype was sampled from a female donor in good health, enrolled as a control in a pregnancy study. This specimen consisted of CD4+ T cells from peripheral blood mononuclear cells, obtained in the first trimester of pregnancy. The CDR3 sequence is CASSQELAGRSTDTQYF. The CDR3 nucleotides are TGTGCCAGCAGCCAAGAGCTAGCGGGGAGGAGCACAGATACGCAGTATTTT.